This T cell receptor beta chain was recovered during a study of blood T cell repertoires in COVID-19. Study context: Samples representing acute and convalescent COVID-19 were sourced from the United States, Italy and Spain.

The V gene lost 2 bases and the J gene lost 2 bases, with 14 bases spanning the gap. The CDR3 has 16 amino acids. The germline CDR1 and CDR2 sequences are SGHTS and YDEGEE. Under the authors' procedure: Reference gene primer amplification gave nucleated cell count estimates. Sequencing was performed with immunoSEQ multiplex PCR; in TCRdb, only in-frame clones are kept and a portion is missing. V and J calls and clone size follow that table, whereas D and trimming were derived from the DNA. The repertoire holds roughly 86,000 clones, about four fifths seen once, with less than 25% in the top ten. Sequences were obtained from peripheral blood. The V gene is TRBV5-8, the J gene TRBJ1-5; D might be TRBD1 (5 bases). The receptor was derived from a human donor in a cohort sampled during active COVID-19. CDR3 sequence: CASSFRQGGGNQPQHF. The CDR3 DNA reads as TGTGCCAGCAGCTTTCGGCAGGGAGGGGGCAATCAGCCCCAGCATTTT.